This T cell receptor (beta chain) was sequenced for a study of CD8 T cells in Susac syndrome. Study-level background: Sequencing included Susac syndrome patients, five or six of them with active disease and about 8 in remission. Blood was drawn from Susac syndrome patients while they were therapy-naive, on corticosteroids, or on intravenous immunoglobulin alone.

Looked up from germline, CDR1 is SGHRS and CDR2 is YFSETQ. Trimming removed 2 bases from V and 6 bases from J, with 14 bases in between. The CDR3 length is 15 residues. In the case of this clonotype: Its antigen is unidentified.

Findings and limits, study-wide: The CD4+ T cell repertoires in Susac syndrome did not show any clonal expansion.

Reverse transcription of roughly 0.45 to 1 ug RNA was performed with random hexamers. TCRdb reprocessed the immunoSEQ multiplex PCR reads via MiXCR and lists one record per CDR3 protein. In the table there are under 200,000 distinct CDR3 sequences, 75% to 95% of which are singletons. The authors negatively isolated CD8+ and CD4+ T cells and FACS-enriched TEMRA cells. Source material: CD4+ T cells from PBMCs. This sequence joins TRBV5-1 and TRBJ2-2; D remains unclear. The TCR sequence derives from a human donor with Susac syndrome. CDR3 nucleotide sequence: TGCGCCAGCAGCTTTGTTGGCCTAGAGGCCGGGGAGCTGTTTTTT. Its translation: CASSFVGLEAGELFF.